The 23 T cell receptor beta chains below come from one sample, sequenced in a study of blood T cell repertoires in COVID-19. Repertoires were generated with immunoSEQ multiplex PCR, while TCRdb's copy carries only in-frame clones and drops some. The data contain about 280,000 clones, 83% of them singletons. The sequenced material came from peripheral blood. Receptors were obtained from a woman in her fifties or sixties who had recovered from COVID-19.

The gene calls are TRBV29-1 and TRBJ2-3, with D possibly TRBD2 on 5 matching bases. Per the germline V gene, CDR1 is SQVTM and CDR2 is ANQGSEA. The CDR3 loop spans 14 amino acids. Trimming cost V 1 base and J 1 base, with 9 bases left between them. The CDR3 reads CSVEAQRRTDTQYF. CDR3 DNA: TGCAGCGTTGAAGCCCAGCGGCGCACAGATACGCAGTATTTT.

The rearrangement links TRBV27 to TRBJ1-2, with TRBD1 as a possible D gene (6 bases). The V gene lost 6 bases and the J gene lost 7 bases, with 12 bases spanning the gap. The length of the CDR3 is 12 residues. The germline V gene has CDR1 MNHEY and CDR2 SMNVEV (reference sequence). CDR3 in amino acids: CASSTAGAGYTF. In DNA form, the CDR3 reads TGTGCCAGCAGCACAGCAGGGGCTGGCTACACCTTC.

The rearrangement uses TRBV9 and TRBJ1-5; TRBD1 agrees at 7 bases. CDR1 is SGDLS, CDR2 YYNGEE, per germline. This CDR3 comprises 14 residues. The J segment lost 6 bases and the V segment lost 3 bases, leaving 6 bases of the junction unmatched. CDR3: CASSAGPGGQPQHF. CDR3 DNA sequence: TGTGCCAGCAGCGCCGGGCCAGGGGGTCAGCCCCAGCATTTT.

The rearrangement uses TRBV5-8 and TRBJ1-6; D may be TRBD1 (6 bases). V was shortened by 3 bases and J by 9 bases, with 19 bases between the two germline ends. From germline, CDR1 is SGHTS and CDR2 YDEGEE. The CDR3 is 16 amino acids. As DNA, the CDR3 is TGTGCCAGCAGCTCCGAGGGAGGGGGTGGGAGTTCACCCCTCCACTTT. This sequence encodes CASSSEGGGGSSPLHF.

V gene TRBV3-1 (or the pseudogene TRBV3-2) combines with J gene TRBJ1-1, with TRBD1 matching 7 bases. Germline V gene sequence: CDR1 LGHDT, CDR2 YNNKEL (reference sequence). The CDR3 extends over 14 amino acids. J lost 5 bases, V lost 1 base, and 4 bases had no gene match. The CDR3 DNA is TGTGCCAGCAGCCAAGGGGGGACAGTGACTGAAGCTTTCTTT. Translated, it gives CASSQGGTVTEAFF.

V usage is TRBV9 and J usage is TRBJ2-5; D possibly corresponds to TRBD2 (6 bases). Trimming took 4 bases from V and 2 from J, leaving 24 bases between them. This CDR3 contains 18 residues. Germline CDR1 reads SGDLS; CDR2 reads YYNGEE. CDR3 nucleotide sequence: TGTGCCAGCAGCCCGACTGTAATCGGAGGGCCGCGGCAAGAGACCCAGTACTTC. It yields the protein CASSPTVIGGPRQETQYF.

The chain recombines TRBV3-1 (or the pseudogene TRBV3-2) with TRBJ1-2, with D possibly TRBD1 on 5 matching bases. Per the germline V gene, CDR1 is LGHDT and CDR2 is YNNKEL (reference sequence). The CDR3 loop spans 14 amino acids. Between the trimmed V and J ends, which lost 5 bases and 8 bases, there was a span of 18 bases. The CDR3 DNA reads TGTGCCAGCAGCGCCGGGGGTGGCCCTAACGGCTACACCTTC. The encoded protein is CASSAGGGPNGYTF.

The chain carries TRBV13 and TRBJ2-5; 8 bases line up with TRBD2. Germline-derived CDR1 and CDR2 are PRHDT and FYEKMQ (reference sequence). After removal of 5 bases from V and 3 bases from J, the junction contained 14 bases not matched to a gene. CDR3 size: 17 residues. CDR3 protein: CASSPPRGGIGEETQYF. Written as DNA, the CDR3 is TGTGCCAGCAGCCCCCCCCGGGGGGGCATTGGGGAAGAGACCCAGTACTTC.

This chain links TRBV10-3 with TRBJ1-2; D is unclear. This CDR3 is built from 13 residues. Between the trimmed V and J ends, which lost 4 bases and 4 bases, there was a span of 10 bases. Germline loops: CDR1 ENHRY, CDR2 SYGVKD. CDR3 sequence: CAISGGGSYGYTF. The CDR3 DNA follows: TGTGCCATCAGTGGCGGAGGGTCCTATGGCTACACCTTC.

This clone has more than one count but fewer than ten. V is TRBV23-1 and J is TRBJ1-4, with TRBD1 matching over 11 bases. TRBV23-1 is filed as an ORF, its function uncertain. The CDR3 is 15 residues long. V gave up 1 base and J gave up 7 bases; unmatched junction bases: 2. In DNA, the CDR3 is TGCGCCAGCAGTCAATTCGGACAGGGGGCTGAAAAACTGTTTTTT. It encodes CASSQFGQGAEKLFF.

The chain couples TRBV11-2 to TRBJ2-7; no clear D gene. This CDR3 is built from 11 residues. V lost 7 bases and J 1 base, leaving 5 bases between the germline ends. Germline V gene lookup returns CDR1 SGHAT and CDR2 FQNNGV. The CDR3 spells CASMTSYEQYF. As DNA, the CDR3 is TGTGCCAGCATGACTTCCTACGAGCAGTACTTC.

This clone was picked up a small number of times. The chain links TRBV28 to TRBJ1-5, with 8 positions matching TRBD1. This CDR3 region has 15 residues. V trimming: 8 bases; J trimming: 5 bases; junction bases outside the gene matches: 11. Germline V gene lookup returns CDR1 MDHEN and CDR2 SYDVKM. Here the CDR3 reads CASRSSLRGHQPQHF. The CDR3 nucleotides read TGTGCCAGCCGAAGTTCCCTCAGGGGGCATCAGCCCCAGCATTTT.

The chain joins TRBV6-4 to TRBJ2-3; 7 bases are shared with TRBD2. The CDR3 spans 19 residues. From germline, CDR1 is MRHNA and CDR2 SNTAGT. Trimming at V came to 6 bases and at J to 1 base, leaving 19 bases not matched to a gene. In nucleotides, the CDR3 is TGTGCCAGCAGACCGAGGGACTATAGGAAGCTGGGGGGCACAGATACGCAGTATTTT. Its protein product is CASRPRDYRKLGGTDTQYF.

The V and J genes are TRBV30 and TRBJ1-4, with TRBD1 identical over 7 bases. From germline, CDR1 is GTSNPN and CDR2 SVGIG (reference sequence). This CDR3 is 15 amino acids long. Trimming removed 3 bases from V and 5 bases from J; junction bases left unmatched: 9. CDR3 coding DNA: TGTGCCTGGAGCCCTGGACAGGCGAGGAATGAAAAACTGTTTTTT. This encodes CAWSPGQARNEKLFF.

In DNA form, the CDR3 reads TGTGCCAGCAGCTTAGATCCAGGGGATGTAGCTGAAGCTTTCTTT. Amino acid sequence: CASSLDPGDVAEAFF. This chain links TRBV11-2 with TRBJ1-1; perhaps TRBD1 as D (6 bases). V lost 0 bases and J lost 6, with 14 bases in between. Germline V gene lookup returns CDR1 SGHAT and CDR2 FQNNGV. This CDR3 region has 15 residues.

There are a few counts of this clone. One junction end disagrees with the germline gene, perhaps due to a read error. The CDR3 DNA is TGTGCCAGCAGATACTCGGGACTACAATACGAGCAGTACTTC. Translation: CASRYSGLQYEQYF. The J gene is TRBJ2-7, the V gene TRBV6-2 or TRBV6-3; TRBD2 matches at 7 bases. Germline V gene data show CDR1 as MNHEY and CDR2 as SVGEGT. The CDR3 consists of 14 residues.

V gene TRBV7-2 combines with J gene TRBJ2-7; D possibly corresponds to TRBD2 (5 bases). The length of the CDR3 is 16 residues. Trimming pared 5 bases from V and 0 bases from J, leaving 17 bases between. Looked up from germline, CDR1 is SGHTA and CDR2 is FQGNSA. For the CDR3, the DNA is TGTGCCAGCAGCGCCCGGGATTGGAAATCCTCCTACGAGCAGTACTTC. It translates to CASSARDWKSSYEQYF.

The gene calls are TRBV4-3 and TRBJ2-3, with 10 positions matching TRBD2. Germline V CDR1 and CDR2: LGHNA, YSLEER. The length of the CDR3 is 18 residues. Trimming removed 1 base from V and 0 bases from J; junction bases left unmatched: 7. The CDR3: CASSQVPLAGASTDTQYF. The CDR3 DNA follows: TGCGCCAGCAGCCAAGTCCCGCTAGCGGGGGCTAGCACAGATACGCAGTATTTT.

This clone showed up just once. This chain joins TRBV24-1 and TRBJ2-7, with 8 nucleotides matching TRBD1. Germline V gene lookup returns CDR1 KGHDR and CDR2 SFDVKD. The CDR3 sequence is 15 residues long. Germline trimming cut 2 bases from V and 6 bases from J; bases unmatched to any gene: 8. CDR3 DNA sequence: TGTGCCACCAGTGATTCAAGGACAGGGTGGGTCGAGCAGTACTTC. Its protein product is CATSDSRTGWVEQYF.

This chain links TRBV10-3 with TRBJ2-7; D perhaps matches TRBD2 (6 bases). The CDR3 contains 13 residues. V gave up 6 bases and J gave up 0 bases, with 9 bases separating them. The germline CDR1 and CDR2 sequences are ENHRY and SYGVKD. The CDR3 loop reads CAIRGTDSYEQYF. CDR3 coding DNA: TGTGCCATCAGAGGGACTGACTCCTACGAGCAGTACTTC.

This clone was counted a single time. The rearrangement uses TRBV4-2 and TRBJ1-3; possibly TRBD1 for D (5 bases). CDR1 and CDR2 from the germline V gene are LGHNA and YNFKEQ. CDR3 length: 16 amino acids. The ends were cut back, 0 bases at V and 0 bases at J, with 9 bases in the middle. CDR3 region: CASSQESGLSGNTIYF. Here the CDR3 DNA reads TGTGCCAGCAGCCAAGAGTCAGGGCTCTCTGGAAACACCATATATTTT.

The chain links TRBV15 to TRBJ1-6; TRBD1 matches at 7 bases. The V gene end was trimmed by 5 bases and the J gene end by 13 bases; junction bases not matched to a gene: 14. The V gene's germline CDR1 is LNHNV and CDR2 YYDKDF (reference sequence). The CDR3 is 15 amino acids. CDR3 region: CATSLDRVRGSPLHF. CDR3 DNA sequence: TGTGCCACCAGCCTCGACAGGGTTCGTGGGTCGCCCCTCCACTTT.

V is TRBV18 and J is TRBJ2-5, with a tentative D call TRBD1 (6 bases). The CDR3 covers 13 residues. V lost 3 bases to trimming and J lost 1 base, with 6 bases between them. The germline V gene has CDR1 KGHSH and CDR2 LQKENI. The CDR3 DNA reads TGTGCCAGCTCACCGGACAGCCAAGAGACCCAGTACTTC. The encoded protein is CASSPDSQETQYF.